This TCR beta chain was sequenced in a study of blood T cell repertoires in COVID-19. Study-level background: Acute and convalescent COVID-19 specimens originated in the United States, Italy and Spain. Sources were T cells, B-cell-depleted T cells, or PBMCs; the material itself was cDNA or gDNA.

Original methodology: Scientists estimated how many nucleated cells there were by amplifying reference gene primers. Sequencing used immunoSEQ multiplex PCR; TCRdb keeps in-frame clones, though not all of them. The V and J calls and clone size were taken over from that table, and D and trimming were inferred from the DNA. This table holds roughly 180,000 clones, approximately 86% found once. The CDR3 has 14 residues. V lost 4 bases, J lost 4 bases, and 3 bases stayed unmatched. Germline CDR1 and CDR2: SGDLS and YYNGEE. This clone turned up a few times. This TCR came from a man in his sixties with acute or convalescent COVID-19. Sequencing was performed on peripheral blood. V gene TRBV9 combines with J gene TRBJ2-7; 12 nucleotides line up with TRBD2. The chain's CDR3 is CASSPGLAGYEQYF. CDR3 sequence (DNA): TGTGCCAGCAGCCCCGGACTAGCGGGATACGAGCAGTACTTC.